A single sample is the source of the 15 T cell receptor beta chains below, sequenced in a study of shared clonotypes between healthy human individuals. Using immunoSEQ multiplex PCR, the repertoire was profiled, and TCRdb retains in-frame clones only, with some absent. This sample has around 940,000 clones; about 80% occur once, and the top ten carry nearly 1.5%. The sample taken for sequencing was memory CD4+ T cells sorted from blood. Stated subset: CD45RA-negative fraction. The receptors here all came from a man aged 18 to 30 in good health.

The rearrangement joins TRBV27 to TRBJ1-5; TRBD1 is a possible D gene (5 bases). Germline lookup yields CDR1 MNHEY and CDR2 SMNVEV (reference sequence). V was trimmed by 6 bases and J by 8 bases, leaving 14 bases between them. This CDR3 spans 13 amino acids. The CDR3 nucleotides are TGTGCCAGCAGCAGGACATTCCGGGAGCCCCAGCATTTT. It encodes CASSRTFREPQHF.

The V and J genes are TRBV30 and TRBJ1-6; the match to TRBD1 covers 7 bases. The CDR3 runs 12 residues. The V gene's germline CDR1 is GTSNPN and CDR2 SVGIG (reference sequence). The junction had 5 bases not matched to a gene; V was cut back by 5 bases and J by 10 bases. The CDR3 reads CAWATGKSPLHF. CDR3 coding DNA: TGTGCCTGGGCGACAGGGAAGTCACCCCTCCACTTT. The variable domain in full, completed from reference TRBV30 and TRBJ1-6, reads SQTIHQWPATLVQPVGSPLSLECTVEGTSNPNLYWYRQAAGRGLQLLFYSVGIGQISSEVPQNLSASRPQDRQFILSSKKLLLSDSGFYLCAWATGKSPLHFGNGTRLTVT.

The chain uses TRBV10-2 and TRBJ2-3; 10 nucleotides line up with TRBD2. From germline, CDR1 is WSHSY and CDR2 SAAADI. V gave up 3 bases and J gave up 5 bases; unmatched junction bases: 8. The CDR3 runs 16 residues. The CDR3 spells CASSERAGGRGDTQYF. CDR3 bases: TGCGCCAGCAGTGAACGAGCGGGAGGGCGGGGAGATACGCAGTATTTT.

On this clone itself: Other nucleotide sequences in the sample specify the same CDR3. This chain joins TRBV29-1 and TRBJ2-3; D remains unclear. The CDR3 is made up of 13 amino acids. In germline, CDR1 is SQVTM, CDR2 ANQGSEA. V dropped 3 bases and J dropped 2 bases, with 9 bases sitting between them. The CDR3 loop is CSVDVGFTDTQYF. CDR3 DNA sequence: TGCAGCGTTGACGTCGGGTTCACAGATACGCAGTATTTT.

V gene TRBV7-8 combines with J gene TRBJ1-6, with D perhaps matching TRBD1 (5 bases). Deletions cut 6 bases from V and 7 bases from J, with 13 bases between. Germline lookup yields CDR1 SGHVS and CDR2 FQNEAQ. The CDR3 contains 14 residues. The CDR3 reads CASSPTGYNSPLHF. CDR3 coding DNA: TGTGCCAGCAGTCCTACAGGATACAATTCACCCCTCCACTTT.

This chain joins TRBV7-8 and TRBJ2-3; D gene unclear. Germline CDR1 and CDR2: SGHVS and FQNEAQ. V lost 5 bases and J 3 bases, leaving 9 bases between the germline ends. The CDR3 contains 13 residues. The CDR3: CASSPPKTDTQYF. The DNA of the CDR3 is TGTGCCAGCAGCCCGCCCAAAACAGATACGCAGTATTTT.

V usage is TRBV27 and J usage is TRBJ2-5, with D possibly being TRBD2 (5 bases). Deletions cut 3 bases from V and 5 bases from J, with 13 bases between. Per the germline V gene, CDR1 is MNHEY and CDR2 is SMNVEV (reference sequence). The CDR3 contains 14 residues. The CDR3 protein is CASSFLGERETQYF. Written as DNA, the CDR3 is TGTGCCAGCAGTTTCCTCGGGGAAAGGGAGACCCAGTACTTC.

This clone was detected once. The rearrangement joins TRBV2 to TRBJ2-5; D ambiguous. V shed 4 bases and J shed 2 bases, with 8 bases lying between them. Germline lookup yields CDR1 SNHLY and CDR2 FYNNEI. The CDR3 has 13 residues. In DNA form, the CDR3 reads TGTGCCAGCAGTGTTCTCAGACAAGAGACCCAGTACTTC. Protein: CASSVLRQETQYF.

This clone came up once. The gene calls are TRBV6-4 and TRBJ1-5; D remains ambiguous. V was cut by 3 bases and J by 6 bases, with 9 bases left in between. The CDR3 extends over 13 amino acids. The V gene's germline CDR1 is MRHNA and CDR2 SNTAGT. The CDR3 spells CASSEKVGQPQHF. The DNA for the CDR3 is TGTGCCAGCAGTGAGAAAGTGGGTCAGCCCCAGCATTTT.

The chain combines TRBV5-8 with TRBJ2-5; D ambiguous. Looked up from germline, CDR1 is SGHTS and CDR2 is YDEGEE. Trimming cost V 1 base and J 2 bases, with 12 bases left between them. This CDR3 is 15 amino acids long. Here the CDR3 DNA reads TGTGCCAGCAGCTTGAACGGACGGAATCAAGAGACCCAGTACTTC. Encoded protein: CASSLNGRNQETQYF. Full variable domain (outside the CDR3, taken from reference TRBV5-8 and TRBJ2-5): EAGVTQSPTHLIKTRGQQATLRCSPISGHTSVYWYQQALGLGLQFLLWYDEGEERNRGNFPPRFSGRQFPNYSSELNVNALELEDSALYLCASSLNGRNQETQYFGPGTRLLVL.

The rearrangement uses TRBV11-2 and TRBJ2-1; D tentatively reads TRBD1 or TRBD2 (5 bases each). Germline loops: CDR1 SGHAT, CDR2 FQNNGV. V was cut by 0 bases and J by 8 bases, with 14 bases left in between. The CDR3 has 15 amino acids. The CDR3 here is CASSLDGGSDHEQFF. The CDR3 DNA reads TGTGCCAGCAGCTTAGATGGGGGTAGCGACCATGAGCAGTTCTTC.

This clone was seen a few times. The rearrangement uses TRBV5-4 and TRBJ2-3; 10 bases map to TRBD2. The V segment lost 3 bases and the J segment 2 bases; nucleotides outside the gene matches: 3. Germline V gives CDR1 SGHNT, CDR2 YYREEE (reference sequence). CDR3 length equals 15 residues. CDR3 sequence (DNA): TGTGCCAGCAGCTCAGCGGGGGGGAACACAGATACGCAGTATTTT. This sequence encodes CASSSAGGNTDTQYF.

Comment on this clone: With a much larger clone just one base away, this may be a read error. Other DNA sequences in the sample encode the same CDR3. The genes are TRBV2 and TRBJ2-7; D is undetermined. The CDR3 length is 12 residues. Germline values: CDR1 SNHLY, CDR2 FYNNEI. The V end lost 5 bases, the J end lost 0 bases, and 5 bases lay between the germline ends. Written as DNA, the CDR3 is TGTGCCAGCAGTAGCGACTCCTACGAGCAGTACTTC. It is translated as CASSSDSYEQYF.

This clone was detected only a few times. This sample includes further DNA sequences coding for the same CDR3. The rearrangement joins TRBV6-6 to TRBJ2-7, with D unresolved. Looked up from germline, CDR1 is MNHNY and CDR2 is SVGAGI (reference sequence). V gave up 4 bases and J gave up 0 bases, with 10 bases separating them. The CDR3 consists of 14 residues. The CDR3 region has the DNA TGTGCCAGCAGTTTGGGTCCTAGCTCCTACGAGCAGTACTTC. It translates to CASSLGPSSYEQYF.

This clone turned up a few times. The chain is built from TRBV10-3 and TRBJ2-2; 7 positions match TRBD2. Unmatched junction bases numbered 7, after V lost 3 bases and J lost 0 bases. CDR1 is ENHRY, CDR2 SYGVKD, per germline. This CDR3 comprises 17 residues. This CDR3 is CAISDPGGPPNTGELFF. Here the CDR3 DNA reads TGTGCCATCAGTGACCCGGGGGGACCACCGAACACCGGGGAGCTGTTTTTT.